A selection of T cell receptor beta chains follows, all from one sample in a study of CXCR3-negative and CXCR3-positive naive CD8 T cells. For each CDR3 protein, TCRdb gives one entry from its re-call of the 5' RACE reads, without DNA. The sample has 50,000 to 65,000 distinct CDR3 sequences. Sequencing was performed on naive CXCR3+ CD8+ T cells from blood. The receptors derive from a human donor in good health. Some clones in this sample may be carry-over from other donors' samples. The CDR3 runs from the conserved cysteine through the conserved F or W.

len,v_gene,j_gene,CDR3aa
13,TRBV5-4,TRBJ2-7,CASSNRDSYEQYF
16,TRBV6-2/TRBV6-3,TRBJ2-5,CASSYYPSQGGETQYF
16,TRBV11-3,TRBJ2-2,CASSSSGAANTGELFF
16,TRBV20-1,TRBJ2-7,CSARVHERGDWYEQYF
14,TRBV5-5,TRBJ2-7,CASSLLGAAYEQYF
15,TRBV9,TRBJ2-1,CASSVAGAVYNEQFF
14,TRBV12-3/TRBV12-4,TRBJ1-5,CASSSPLRDQPQHF
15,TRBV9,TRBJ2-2,CASSVGLAGPGELFF
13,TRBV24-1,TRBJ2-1,CATRGSGYNEQFF
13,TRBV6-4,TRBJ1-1,CASSDTGTTEAFF
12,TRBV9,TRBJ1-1,CASSVGNSEAFF
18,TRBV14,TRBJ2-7,CASSKSSLGQATSYEQYF
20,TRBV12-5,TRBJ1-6,CASGEIGQMTVNGENSPLHF
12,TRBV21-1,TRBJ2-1,CASSKRGNEQFF
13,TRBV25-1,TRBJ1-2,CASSEQVNYGYTF
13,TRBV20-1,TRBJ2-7,CSVPGPLIYEQYF
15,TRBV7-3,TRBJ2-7,CASSLDSSGNYEQYF
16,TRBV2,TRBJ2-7,CASSGTSGGRSYEQYF
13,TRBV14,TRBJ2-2,CASGSMNTGELFF
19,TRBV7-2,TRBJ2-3,CASSLYLAGGRDHTDTQYF
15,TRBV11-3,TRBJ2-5,CASSLGSTGQETQYF
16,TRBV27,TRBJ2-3,CASSPQTVFGADTQYF
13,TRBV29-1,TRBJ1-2,CSVDLSLNYGYTF
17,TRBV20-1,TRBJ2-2,CSADPGLAGWNTGELFF
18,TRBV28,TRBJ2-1,CASRPWTSGASSYNEQFF
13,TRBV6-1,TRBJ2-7,CASSPRTSYEQYF
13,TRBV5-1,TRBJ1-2,CASSSDSNYGYTF
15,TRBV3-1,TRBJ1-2,CASSQEDSNLDGYTF
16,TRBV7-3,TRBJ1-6,CASSFSPQGDNSPLHF